The next 26 T cell receptor beta chains were all read from a single sample in a study of T cells after yellow fever vaccination. TCRdb reprocessed the 5' RACE reads via MiXCR and lists one record per CDR3 protein. The sample lists approximately 300,000 distinct CDR3 sequences, around 6.8% occurring once. The sample was PBMCs, taken 35 to 50 days after the first yellow fever vaccination. These receptors were taken from a man younger than 30 who received the YFV17D yellow fever vaccine.

This clonotype was observed a few times. For the CDR3, the DNA is TGCGCCAGCAGCTTGGAGAGCTTCACAGATACGCAGTATTTT. Protein product: CASSLESFTDTQYF. The genes are TRBV5-1 and TRBJ2-3; D is undetermined. V lost 0 bases and J lost 2, with 7 bases in between. The CDR3 has 14 amino acids. CDR1 and CDR2 from the germline V gene are SGHRS and YFSETQ. The whole variable domain, remainder taken from reference TRBV5-1 and TRBJ2-3, is KAGVTQTPRYLIKTRGQQVTLSCSPISGHRSVSWYQQTPGQGLQFLFEYFSETQRNKGNFPGRFSGRQFSNSRSEMNVSTLELGDSALYLCASSLESFTDTQYFGPGTRLTVL.

This clonotype was recorded at least ten times. The chain carries TRBV3-1 and TRBJ2-5, with D unclear. Per the germline V gene, CDR1 is LGHDT and CDR2 is YNNKEL (reference sequence). This CDR3 is built from 13 residues. The germline V and J ends were trimmed by 1 base and 4 bases, with 7 bases remaining between them. The CDR3 here is CASSQGVGETQYF. The CDR3 region has the DNA TGTGCCAGCAGCCAAGGGGTTGGAGAGACCCAGTACTTC.

This clonotype was observed many times. V gene TRBV29-1 combines with J gene TRBJ2-5, with 8 bases lining up with TRBD1. Germline V lookup: CDR1 SQVTM, CDR2 ANQGSEA. Germline trimming cut 8 bases from V and 4 bases from J; bases unmatched to any gene: 9. The CDR3 runs to 13 residues. The CDR3 here is CSWGDRYPETQYF. The CDR3 DNA follows: TGCAGCTGGGGGGACAGGTATCCAGAGACCCAGTACTTC. The whole variable domain, filled in from reference TRBV29-1 and TRBJ2-5, reads SAVISQKPSRDICQRGTSLTIQCQVDSQVTMMFWYRQQPGQSLTLIATANQGSEATYESGFVIDKFPISRPNLTFSTLTVSNMSPEDSSIYLCSWGDRYPETQYFGPGTRLLVL.

This clonotype was detected many times. This rearrangement joins TRBV7-2 to TRBJ2-7, with 9 bases identical to TRBD1. V lost 1 base to trimming and J lost 5 bases; unmatched junction nucleotides: 6. Germline values: CDR1 SGHTA, CDR2 FQGNSA. This CDR3 has 15 residues. The CDR3 region is CASSLVGDRADEQYF. In nucleotides, the CDR3 is TGTGCCAGCAGCTTAGTTGGGGACAGGGCAGACGAGCAGTACTTC.

The sample holds many counts of this clonotype. The V call is TRBV5-1, the J call TRBJ2-7; the match to TRBD1 covers 7 bases. V gave up 2 bases and J gave up 9 bases; unmatched junction bases: 11. CDR3 size: 14 residues. Germline lookup yields CDR1 SGHRS and CDR2 YFSETQ. The CDR3 protein is CASSFAQGDSGQYF. The CDR3 DNA reads TGCGCCAGCAGCTTCGCCCAGGGGGATTCCGGGCAGTACTTC. The full variable domain, rest sourced from reference TRBV5-1 and TRBJ2-7, is KAGVTQTPRYLIKTRGQQVTLSCSPISGHRSVSWYQQTPGQGLQFLFEYFSETQRNKGNFPGRFSGRQFSNSRSEMNVSTLELGDSALYLCASSFAQGDSGQYFGPGTRLTVT.

A few counts support this clonotype. No conserved phenylalanine or tryptophan ends this CDR3, so it is likely a read error. The J gene is TRBJ2-1, the V gene TRBV7-2; 13 nucleotides agree with TRBD2. V was clipped by 5 bases and J by 5 bases; unmatched bases: 0. The length of the CDR3 is 14 residues. Germline assignment: CDR1 SGHTA and CDR2 FQGNSA. This CDR3 reads CASSTSGGDNEQFL. In DNA, the CDR3 is TGTGCCAGCAGCACTAGCGGGGGGGACAATGAGCAGTTCCTC.

There are many counts of this clonotype. The V gene is TRBV4-3, the J gene TRBJ2-1; the D is unclear. Germline V gene sequence: CDR1 LGHNA, CDR2 YSLEER. There are 16 residues in the CDR3. V lost 0 bases, J lost 0 bases, and 9 bases lay in between. CDR3 protein: CASSQEVGDSYNEQFF. DNA for the CDR3: TGCGCCAGCAGCCAAGAAGTTGGGGACTCCTACAATGAGCAGTTCTTC.

A few counts support this clonotype. The V and J genes are TRBV6-5 and TRBJ2-1; no firm D call. The CDR3 length is 17 residues. Germline V gene lookup returns CDR1 MNHEY and CDR2 SVGAGI. V was pared by 2 bases and J by 0 bases, with 14 bases between. This chain's CDR3 is CASSYPAGQVSYNEQFF. The DNA for the CDR3 is TGTGCCAGCAGTTACCCCGCAGGTCAGGTCTCCTACAATGAGCAGTTCTTC.

This clonotype turned up a few times. The chain combines TRBV5-1 with TRBJ1-2, with TRBD1 identical over 7 bases. V was pared by 5 bases and J by 3 bases, with 10 bases of the junction left unmatched. Per the germline V gene, CDR1 is SGHRS and CDR2 is YFSETQ. The CDR3 runs 15 residues. The chain's CDR3 is CASRKLYGQDYGYTF. The CDR3 region has the DNA TGCGCCAGCAGGAAACTCTACGGACAGGACTATGGCTACACCTTC.

This clonotype came up a few times. The chain carries TRBV5-6 and TRBJ2-5, with 7 bases that match TRBD1. J lost 5 bases, V lost 4 bases, and 5 bases had no gene match. CDR1 is SGHDT and CDR2 is YYEEEE in the germline V gene. The CDR3 extends over 13 amino acids. The CDR3 is CASSIGGGETQYF. CDR3 DNA: TGTGCCAGCAGCATAGGGGGCGGTGAGACCCAGTACTTC.

Only a few counts were recorded for this clonotype. The rearrangement uses TRBV11-2 and TRBJ2-3; D assignment may be TRBD1 or TRBD2 (5 bases each). V was cut by 5 bases and J by 4 bases, with 13 bases left in between. This CDR3 has 14 residues. CDR1 and CDR2 from the germline V gene are SGHAT and FQNNGV. The CDR3 nucleotides are TGTGCCAGCAGCCCCCGGGACCCGTCAGATACGCAGTATTTT. It specifies CASSPRDPSDTQYF.

This clonotype came up many times. The V and J genes are TRBV12-3 or TRBV12-4 and TRBJ2-5; no reliable D call. The CDR3 extends over 12 amino acids. The V gene lost 2 bases and the J gene lost 6 bases, with 7 bases spanning the gap. The CDR3 is CASSLLAQTQYF. CDR3 in DNA: TGTGCCAGCAGTTTATTAGCACAGACCCAGTACTTC.

At least ten counts were recorded for this clonotype. The chain carries TRBV7-8 and TRBJ2-1; the D is unclear. Trimming left V 5 bases short and J 12 bases short, with 11 bases between. CDR3 size: 11 residues. Germline lookup yields CDR1 SGHVS and CDR2 FQNEAQ. The CDR3 coding sequence is TGTGCCAGCAGCCCGGCCTCAGGGCAGTTCTTC. Amino acid sequence: CASSPASGQFF.

This clonotype was counted ten times or more. The V and J genes are TRBV19 and TRBJ2-2; 7 nucleotides align to TRBD1. The V gene's germline CDR1 is LNHDA and CDR2 SQIVND (reference sequence). The CDR3 is made up of 15 amino acids. The V and J ends lost 3 bases and 4 bases, in that order; junction bases with no gene match: 5. CDR3 sequence (DNA): TGTGCCAGTAGTATTCCCCCAGGGGGCACCGGGGAGCTGTTTTTT. Protein product: CASSIPPGGTGELFF.

At least ten counts were recorded for this clonotype. V and J are TRBV20-1 and TRBJ2-1; 13 nucleotides align to TRBD2. This CDR3 is 16 amino acids long. The germline V gene encodes CDR1 DFQATT and CDR2 SNEGSKA (reference sequence). V shed 1 base, J shed 4 bases, and the junction held 4 bases outside the gene matches. In nucleotides, the CDR3 is TGCAGTGCTAGAGGGACTAGCGGGGGTTATTACAATGAGCAGTTCTTC. Translated: CSARGTSGGYYNEQFF.

This clonotype occurred a few times. The rearrangement links TRBV20-1 to TRBJ1-2; no definite D call. The CDR3 runs 13 residues. V was clipped by 5 bases and J by 4 bases, with 14 bases between them. The germline CDR1 and CDR2 sequences are DFQATT and SNEGSKA (reference sequence). CDR3 loop: CSARRTAPYGYTF. The DNA for the CDR3 is TGCAGTGCTCGAAGGACCGCCCCCTATGGCTACACCTTC.

Only a few counts were recorded for this clonotype. The DNA for the CDR3 is TGTGCCAGCAGCTTAGGGGAAGGGGACAGAATCAATCAGCCCCAGCATTTT. This sequence encodes CASSLGEGDRINQPQHF. This chain connects TRBV11-2 to TRBJ1-5, with TRBD1 identical over 7 bases. From germline, CDR1 is SGHAT and CDR2 FQNNGV. The CDR3 contains 17 residues. The V segment lost 1 base and the J segment 3 bases; nucleotides outside the gene matches: 9. Variable domain in full (rest from reference TRBV11-2 and TRBJ1-5): EAGVAQSPRYKIIEKRQSVAFWCNPISGHATLYWYQQILGQGPKLLIQFQNNGVVDDSQLPKDRFSAERLKGVDSTLKIQPAKLEDSAVYLCASSLGEGDRINQPQHFGDGTRLSIL.

Worth noting for this clonotype: A read error may explain this, as a much larger clone is one base away. The chain employs TRBV5-1 and TRBJ2-1; D is possibly TRBD1 or TRBD2 (5 bases each). The CDR3 is made up of 14 amino acids. Looked up from germline, CDR1 is SGHRS and CDR2 is YFSETQ. The CDR3 DNA follows: TGCACCAGCAGCTTGAGGGACGTCTACAATGAGCAGTTCTTC. It specifies CTSSLRDVYNEQFF.

This sequence joins TRBV5-1 and TRBJ2-7; a possible D gene is TRBD1 (6 bases). The length of the CDR3 is 13 residues. V lost 3 bases and J 11 bases, leaving 18 bases between the germline ends. Germline V gene sequence: CDR1 SGHRS, CDR2 YFSETQ. The CDR3 here is CASSWETGQSKYF. The DNA of the CDR3 is TGCGCCAGCAGCTGGGAGACAGGCCAAAGCAAGTACTTC.

This clonotype showed up just a few times. The chain is built from TRBV3-1 and TRBJ2-4; D uncertain. The V gene's germline CDR1 is LGHDT and CDR2 YNNKEL (reference sequence). V dropped 2 bases and J dropped 0 bases, with 8 bases sitting between them. This CDR3 has 15 amino acids. DNA for the CDR3: TGTGCCAGCAGCCAATGGGAACTAGCCAAAAACATTCAGTACTTC. Residues: CASSQWELAKNIQYF.

This clonotype was observed a few times. This chain links TRBV9 with TRBJ1-2; D is unresolved. The CDR3 is 9 amino acids. Trimming cost V 6 bases and J 6 bases, with 3 bases left between them. Germline V gene data show CDR1 as SGDLS and CDR2 as YYNGEE. This CDR3 reads CASKDGYTF. CDR3 bases: TGTGCCAGCAAGGATGGCTACACCTTC.

Many counts were recorded for this clonotype. This chain links TRBV7-3 with TRBJ2-1, with TRBD2 matching 8 bases. Per germline, CDR1 SGHTA and CDR2 FQGTGA. This CDR3 is 16 amino acids long. V trimming: 2 bases; J trimming: 6 bases; junction bases outside the gene matches: 9. This chain's CDR3 is CASSLGLAGWSNEQFF. CDR3 nucleotide sequence: TGTGCCAGCAGCTTAGGGCTAGCGGGTTGGAGCAATGAGCAGTTCTTC.

This clonotype was seen a few times. The V gene is TRBV4-1, the J gene TRBJ2-3, with D possibly being TRBD1 (5 bases). V dropped 7 bases and J dropped 0 bases, with 8 bases sitting between them. The CDR3 covers 13 residues. Germline V lookup: CDR1 MGHRA, CDR2 YSYEKL. CDR3 sequence: CASKGVSTDTQYF. CDR3 sequence (DNA): TGCGCCAGCAAAGGGGTTAGCACAGATACGCAGTATTTT.

The rearrangement uses TRBV5-1 and TRBJ2-5; D not certain. Deletions cut 4 bases from V and 5 bases from J, with 12 bases between. The CDR3 covers 13 residues. Germline assignment: CDR1 SGHRS and CDR2 YFSETQ. CDR3 residues: CASSPDSSETQYF. DNA for the CDR3: TGCGCCAGCAGCCCAGACTCTAGTGAGACCCAGTACTTC.

Here the CDR3 DNA reads TGTGCCAGCGGGGGGTTAGGGAGTAATCGAATCGAAAAACTGTTTTTT. Translation gives CASGGLGSNRIEKLFF. The rearrangement joins TRBV12-3 or TRBV12-4 to TRBJ1-4, with D possibly TRBD1 on 5 matching bases. V was trimmed by 8 bases and J by 8 bases, leaving 24 bases between them. This CDR3 spans 16 amino acids.

This clonotype appeared many times. The rearrangement joins TRBV4-2 to TRBJ1-6; D uncertain. The V gene lost 0 bases and the J gene lost 10 bases, with 13 bases spanning the gap. The germline CDR1 and CDR2 sequences are LGHNA and YNFKEQ. This CDR3 is built from 15 residues. The DNA for the CDR3 is TGTGCCAGCAGCCAAGAATATCTTAGTGTGTCACCCCTCCACTTT. Translating gives CASSQEYLSVSPLHF.